This record looks at one T cell receptor beta chain sequence and its context. Its specificity is not known. This entry belongs to a study of T cells in tuberculosis. Study background: A South African cohort included IGRA-negative adolescents, latently infected IGRA-positive adolescents and adults with active tuberculosis.

Tuberculin skin test and IGRA determined adolescents' latent tuberculosis status at entry. Clones were read by immunoSEQ multiplex PCR, and TCRdb kept only the in-frame ones, dropping some. The table has approximately 35,000 clones, 95% to 97% seen once; the top ten hold 6.2%. Study outcomes and limitations: Active tuberculosis alpha repertoires lay closer to GMM-specific TCRs than controls'. Using the GMM-specific repertoire gave about 86% accuracy versus roughly 70% with motifs.

The germline gives CDR1 SGHTA, CDR2 FQGNSA. V gave up 2 bases and J gave up 4 bases; unmatched junction bases: 8. The CDR3 spans 15 residues. This TCR came from a donor aged 10 to 29 with latent tuberculosis or without tuberculosis infection. What was sequenced was PBMCs. The chain carries TRBV7-2 and TRBJ2-7; 7 bases are shared with TRBD1. The CDR3 protein is CASSLSGTVLYEQYF. As DNA, the CDR3 is TGTGCCAGCAGCTTATCCGGGACAGTCCTTTACGAGCAGTACTTC.